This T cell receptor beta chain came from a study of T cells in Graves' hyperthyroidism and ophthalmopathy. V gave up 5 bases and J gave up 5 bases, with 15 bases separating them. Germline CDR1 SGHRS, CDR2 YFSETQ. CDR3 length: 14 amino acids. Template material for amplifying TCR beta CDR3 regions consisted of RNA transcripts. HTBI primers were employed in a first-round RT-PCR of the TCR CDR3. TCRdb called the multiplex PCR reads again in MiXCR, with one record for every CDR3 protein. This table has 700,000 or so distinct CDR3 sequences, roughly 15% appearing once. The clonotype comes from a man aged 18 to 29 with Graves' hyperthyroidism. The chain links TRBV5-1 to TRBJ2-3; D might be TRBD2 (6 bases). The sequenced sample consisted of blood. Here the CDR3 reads CASRVGGQGDTQYF. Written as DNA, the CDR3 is TGCGCCAGCAGGGTGGGAGGCCAGGGAGATACGCAGTATTTT.